This T cell receptor (beta chain) appears in the sequencing data of a study of beta chain features in type 1 diabetes. Regarding the study as a whole: Type 1 diabetes patients had VDJ junctions that carried fewer insertions and more deletions. People with Type 1 diabetes carried modestly yet significantly shorter TCRB CDR3s in all four CD4+ subsets. Short templates might get an advantage during PCR, and this would be equal in patients and controls.

The germline V gene has CDR1 SGHNT and CDR2 YYREEE (reference sequence). Trimming took off 1 base at V and 6 bases at J, with 20 bases between the two ends. The CDR3 is 17 amino acids. Isolated RNA was reverse transcribed in full, so expressed TCRB transcripts were sequenced. Method: immunoSEQ multiplex PCR; TCRdb's copy keeps in-frame clones and lacks some. The sample consists of approximately 240,000 clones, 16% of them appearing once. Cells sorted by CD45RO/CCR7/CD25/CD127/CD95/CD27 comprised CD4+ naive, central memory, regulatory and stem cell-like memory cells. In its sample, this clone was seen a few times. The target antigen is unknown.

The sample taken for sequencing was naive CD4+ T cells from blood. This receptor was identified in a man in his thirties or forties with type 1 diabetes. This chain connects TRBV5-4 to TRBJ2-1, with no clear D. CDR3 region: CASSLIPARKGGNEQFF. CDR3 in DNA: TGTGCCAGCAGCTTGATTCCGGCGCGAAAGGGTGGCAATGAGCAGTTCTTC.